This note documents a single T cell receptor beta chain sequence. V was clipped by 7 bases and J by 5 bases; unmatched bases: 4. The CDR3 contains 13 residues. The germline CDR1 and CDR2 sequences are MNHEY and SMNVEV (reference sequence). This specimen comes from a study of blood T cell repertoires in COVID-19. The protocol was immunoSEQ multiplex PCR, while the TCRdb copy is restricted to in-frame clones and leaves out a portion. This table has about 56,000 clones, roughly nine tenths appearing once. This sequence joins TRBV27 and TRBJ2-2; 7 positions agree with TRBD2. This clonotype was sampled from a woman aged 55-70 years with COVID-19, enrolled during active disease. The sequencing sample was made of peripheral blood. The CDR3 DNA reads TGTGCCAGCATGGGGGGGTGGACCGGGGAGCTGTTTTTT. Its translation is CASMGGWTGELFF.